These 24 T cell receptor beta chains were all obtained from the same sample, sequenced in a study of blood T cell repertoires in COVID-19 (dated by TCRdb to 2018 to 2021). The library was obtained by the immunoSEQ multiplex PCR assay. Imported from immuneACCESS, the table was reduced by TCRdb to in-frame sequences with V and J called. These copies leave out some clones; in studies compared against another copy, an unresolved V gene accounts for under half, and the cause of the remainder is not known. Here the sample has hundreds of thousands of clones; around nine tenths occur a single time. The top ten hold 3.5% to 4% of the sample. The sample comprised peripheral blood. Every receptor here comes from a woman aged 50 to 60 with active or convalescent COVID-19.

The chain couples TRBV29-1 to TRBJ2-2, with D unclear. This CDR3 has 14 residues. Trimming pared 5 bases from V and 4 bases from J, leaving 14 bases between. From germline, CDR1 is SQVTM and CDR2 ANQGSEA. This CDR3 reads CSVSWSGVTGELFF. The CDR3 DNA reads TGCAGCGTTTCGTGGTCAGGCGTCACCGGGGAGCTGTTTTTT.

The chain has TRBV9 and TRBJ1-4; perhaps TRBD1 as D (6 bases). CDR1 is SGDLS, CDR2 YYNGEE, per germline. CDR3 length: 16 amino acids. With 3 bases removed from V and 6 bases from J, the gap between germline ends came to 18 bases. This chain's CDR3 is CASSAAPSGGDEKLFF. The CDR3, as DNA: TGTGCCAGCAGCGCAGCCCCCTCGGGGGGCGATGAAAAACTGTTTTTT. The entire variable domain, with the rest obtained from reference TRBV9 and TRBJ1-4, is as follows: DSGVTQTPKHLITATGQRVTLRCSPRSGDLSVYWYQQSLDQGLQFLIQYYNGEERAKGNILERFSAQQFPDLHSELNLSSLELGDSALYFCASSAAPSGGDEKLFFGSGTQLSVL.

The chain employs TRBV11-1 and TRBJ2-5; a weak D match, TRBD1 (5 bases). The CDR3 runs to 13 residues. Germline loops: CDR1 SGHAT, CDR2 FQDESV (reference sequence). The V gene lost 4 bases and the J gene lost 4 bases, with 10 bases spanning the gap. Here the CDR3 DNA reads TGTGCCAGCAGCTCCACAGGCCTAGAGACCCAGTACTTC. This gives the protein CASSSTGLETQYF.

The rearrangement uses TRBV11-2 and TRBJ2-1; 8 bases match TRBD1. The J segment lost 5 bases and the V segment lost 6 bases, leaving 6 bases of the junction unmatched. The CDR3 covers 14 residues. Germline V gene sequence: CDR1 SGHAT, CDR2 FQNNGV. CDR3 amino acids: CASSPGQANNEQFF. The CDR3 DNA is TGTGCCAGCAGTCCGGGACAGGCAAACAATGAGCAGTTCTTC.

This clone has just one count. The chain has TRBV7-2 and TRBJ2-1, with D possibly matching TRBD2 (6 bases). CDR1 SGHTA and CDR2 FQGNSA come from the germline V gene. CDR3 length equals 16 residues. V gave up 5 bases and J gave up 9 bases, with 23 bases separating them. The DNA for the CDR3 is TGTGCCAGCAGCCTAGTGGAGGGTCTAGGGTGGGGTGAGCAGTTCTTC. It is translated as CASSLVEGLGWGEQFF.

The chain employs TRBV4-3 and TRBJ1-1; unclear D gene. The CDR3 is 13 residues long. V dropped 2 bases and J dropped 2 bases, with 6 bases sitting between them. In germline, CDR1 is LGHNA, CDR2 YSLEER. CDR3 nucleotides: TGCGCCAGCAGCCAACAGTTAAACACTGAAGCTTTCTTT. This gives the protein CASSQQLNTEAFF.

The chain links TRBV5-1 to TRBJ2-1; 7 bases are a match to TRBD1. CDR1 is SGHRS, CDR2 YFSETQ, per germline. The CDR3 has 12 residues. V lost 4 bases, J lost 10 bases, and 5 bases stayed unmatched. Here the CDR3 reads CASSASGQEQFF. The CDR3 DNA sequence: TGCGCCAGCAGCGCATCGGGACAGGAGCAGTTCTTC.

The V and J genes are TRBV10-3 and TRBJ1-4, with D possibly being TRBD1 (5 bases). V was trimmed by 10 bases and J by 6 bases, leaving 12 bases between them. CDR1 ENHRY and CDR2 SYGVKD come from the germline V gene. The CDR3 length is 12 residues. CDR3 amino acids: CATRAGDEKLFF. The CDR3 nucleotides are TGTGCCACCAGGGCAGGTGATGAAAAACTGTTTTTT.

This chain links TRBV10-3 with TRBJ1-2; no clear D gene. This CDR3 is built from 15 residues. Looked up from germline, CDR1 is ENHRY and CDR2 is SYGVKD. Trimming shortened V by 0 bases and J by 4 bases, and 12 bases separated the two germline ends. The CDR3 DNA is TGTGCCATCAGTGAGTCAACCGGGTCGGTCTATGGCTACACCTTC. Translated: CAISESTGSVYGYTF.

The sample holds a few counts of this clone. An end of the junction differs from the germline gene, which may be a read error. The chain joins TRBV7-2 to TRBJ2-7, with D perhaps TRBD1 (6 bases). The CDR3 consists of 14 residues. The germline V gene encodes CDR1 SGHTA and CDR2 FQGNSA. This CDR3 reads CASSLLQRTDSLNF. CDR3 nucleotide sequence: TGTGCCAGCAGCTTACTCCAGCGAACGGACAGTTTGAACTTC.

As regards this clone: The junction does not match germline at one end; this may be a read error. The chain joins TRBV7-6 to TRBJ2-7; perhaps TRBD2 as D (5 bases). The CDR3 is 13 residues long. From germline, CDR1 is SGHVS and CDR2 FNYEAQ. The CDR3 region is CASAPGPREELYF. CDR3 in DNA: TGTGCCAGCGCCCCCGGGCCCCGGGAAGAGCTGTACTTC.

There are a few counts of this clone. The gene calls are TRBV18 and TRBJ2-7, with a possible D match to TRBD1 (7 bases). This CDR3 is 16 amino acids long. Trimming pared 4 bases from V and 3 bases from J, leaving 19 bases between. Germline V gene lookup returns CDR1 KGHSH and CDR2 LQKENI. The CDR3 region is CASSRRGTAVDYEQYF. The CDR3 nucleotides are TGTGCCAGCTCACGGCGCGGGACAGCAGTTGACTACGAGCAGTACTTC.

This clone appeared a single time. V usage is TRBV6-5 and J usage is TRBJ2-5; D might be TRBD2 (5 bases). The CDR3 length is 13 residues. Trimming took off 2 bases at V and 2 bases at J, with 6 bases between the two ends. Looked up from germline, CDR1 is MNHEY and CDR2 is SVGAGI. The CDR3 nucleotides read TGTGCCAGCAGTTACCCGGGGCAAGAGACCCAGTACTTC. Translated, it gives CASSYPGQETQYF.

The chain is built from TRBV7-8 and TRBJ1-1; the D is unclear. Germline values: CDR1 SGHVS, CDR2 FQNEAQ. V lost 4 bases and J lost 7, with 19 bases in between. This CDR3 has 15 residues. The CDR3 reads CASSSTGSLSYEAFF. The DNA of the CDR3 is TGTGCCAGCAGCTCAACCGGGAGCCTTTCTTATGAAGCTTTCTTT.

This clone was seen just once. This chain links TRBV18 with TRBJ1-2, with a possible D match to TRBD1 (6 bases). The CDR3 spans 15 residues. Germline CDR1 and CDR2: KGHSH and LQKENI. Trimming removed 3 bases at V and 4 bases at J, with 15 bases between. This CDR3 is CASSPYREIGYGYTF. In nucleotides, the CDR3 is TGTGCCAGCTCACCTTACAGGGAGATAGGCTATGGCTACACCTTC.

In DNA form, the CDR3 reads TGTGCCAGCAGTCTCGGGGGGGTCGGCTACACCTTC. Translating gives CASSLGGVGYTF. The chain links TRBV12-3 or TRBV12-4 to TRBJ1-2, with D maybe TRBD1 (5 bases). The V and J ends lost 5 bases and 8 bases respectively, with 12 bases between them. CDR3 length equals 12 residues.

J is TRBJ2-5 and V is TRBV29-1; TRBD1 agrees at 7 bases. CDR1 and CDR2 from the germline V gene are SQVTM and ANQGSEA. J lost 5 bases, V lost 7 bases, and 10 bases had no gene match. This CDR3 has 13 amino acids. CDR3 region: CSANRGPGETQYF. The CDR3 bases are TGCAGCGCGAACAGGGGTCCGGGGGAGACCCAGTACTTC.

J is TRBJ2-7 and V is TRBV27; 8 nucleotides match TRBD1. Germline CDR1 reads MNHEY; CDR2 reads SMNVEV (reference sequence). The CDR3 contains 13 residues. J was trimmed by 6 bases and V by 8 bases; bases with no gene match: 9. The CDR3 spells CASGGETGGEQYF. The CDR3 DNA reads TGTGCCAGCGGGGGAGAAACAGGGGGCGAGCAGTACTTC.

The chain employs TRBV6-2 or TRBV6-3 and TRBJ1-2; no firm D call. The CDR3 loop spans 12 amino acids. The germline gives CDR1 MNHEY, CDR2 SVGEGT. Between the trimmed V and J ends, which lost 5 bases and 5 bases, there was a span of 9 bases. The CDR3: CASSPEWYGYTF. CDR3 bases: TGTGCCAGCAGTCCCGAGTGGTATGGCTACACCTTC.

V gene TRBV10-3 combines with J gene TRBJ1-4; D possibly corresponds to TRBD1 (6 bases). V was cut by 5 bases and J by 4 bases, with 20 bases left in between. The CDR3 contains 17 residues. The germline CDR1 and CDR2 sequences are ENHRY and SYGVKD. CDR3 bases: TGTGCCATCAGTAGGGACATCCTCCGAAGGGGTAATGAAAAACTGTTTTTT. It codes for CAISRDILRRGNEKLFF.

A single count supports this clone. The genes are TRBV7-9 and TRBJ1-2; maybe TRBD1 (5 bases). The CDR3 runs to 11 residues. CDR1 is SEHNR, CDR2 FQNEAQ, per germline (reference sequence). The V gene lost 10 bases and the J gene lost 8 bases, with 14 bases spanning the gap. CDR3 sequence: CATDKEGGYTF. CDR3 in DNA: TGTGCCACCGACAAGGAGGGGGGCTACACCTTC.

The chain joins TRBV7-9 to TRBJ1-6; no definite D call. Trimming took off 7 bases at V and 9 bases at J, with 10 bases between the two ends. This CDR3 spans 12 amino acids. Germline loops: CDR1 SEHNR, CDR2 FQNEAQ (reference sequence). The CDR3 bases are TGTGCCAGCACCCACGGTGGTTCACCCCTCCACTTT. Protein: CASTHGGSPLHF.

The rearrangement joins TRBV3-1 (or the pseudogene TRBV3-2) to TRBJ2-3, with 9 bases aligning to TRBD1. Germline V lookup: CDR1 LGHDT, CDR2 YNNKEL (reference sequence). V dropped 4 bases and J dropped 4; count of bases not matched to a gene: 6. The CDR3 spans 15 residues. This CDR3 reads CASSLTGGAADTQYF. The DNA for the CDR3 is TGTGCCAGCAGCCTAACAGGGGGCGCGGCAGATACGCAGTATTTT.

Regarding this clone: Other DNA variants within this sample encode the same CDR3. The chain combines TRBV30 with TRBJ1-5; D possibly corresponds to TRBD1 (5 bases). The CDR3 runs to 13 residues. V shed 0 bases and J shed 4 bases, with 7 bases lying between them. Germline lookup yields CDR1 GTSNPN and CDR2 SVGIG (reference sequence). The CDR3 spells CAWSVEGNQPQHF. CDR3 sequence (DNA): TGTGCCTGGAGTGTGGAGGGGAATCAGCCCCAGCATTTT.